The 17 T cell receptor beta chains in this list originate from one sample, sequenced in a study of blood T cell repertoires in COVID-19. Only in-frame clones appear in the TCRdb table, and some are missing; sequencing was by immunoSEQ multiplex PCR. This table has more than 400,000 clones, 90% appearing once. The sample consisted of PBMCs or T cells enriched from blood (not recorded which). The receptors were gathered from a man between 18 and 35 years old who had recovered from COVID-19.

The chain's CDR3 is CARSLATRANYGYTF. The CDR3 DNA reads TGTGCCAGAAGCTTGGCCACCCGAGCTAACTATGGCTACACCTTC. V usage is TRBV5-3 and J usage is TRBJ1-2; D uncertain. TRBV5-3 is known as an ORF, though its function is uncertain. Trimming left V 0 bases short and J 0 bases short, with 9 bases between. The CDR3 contains 15 residues.

The DNA for the CDR3 is TGTGCCAGCAGGAGACTAGCGCGCACCGGGGAGCTGTTTTTT. This translates into CASRRLARTGELFF. The chain links TRBV27 to TRBJ2-2, with 8 bases that match TRBD2. CDR1 is MNHEY, CDR2 SMNVEV, per germline (reference sequence). The CDR3 covers 14 residues. J gave up 4 bases and V 6 bases, and 4 bases lay outside the gene matches.

The V call is TRBV6-1, the J call TRBJ2-7; the D gene is possibly TRBD1 (5 bases). In germline, CDR1 is MNHNS, CDR2 SASEGT. The CDR3 spans 14 residues. Trimming cost V 2 bases and J 1 base, with 9 bases left between them. The DNA for the CDR3 is TGTGCCAGCAGTGAAAGGGGCGGATCCTACGAGCAGTACTTC. Residues: CASSERGGSYEQYF.

The gene calls are TRBV5-6 and TRBJ2-1; the match to TRBD1 covers 10 bases. CDR3 length: 14 residues. In germline, CDR1 is SGHDT, CDR2 YYEEEE. Trimming cost V 4 bases and J 5 bases; bases outside gene matches: 3. The CDR3 here is CASSQDRGNNEQFF. The CDR3 DNA reads as TGTGCCAGCAGCCAGGACAGGGGGAACAATGAGCAGTTCTTC.

The V and J genes are TRBV27 and TRBJ2-5, with D possibly being TRBD2 (5 bases). Germline V gene data show CDR1 as MNHEY and CDR2 as SMNVEV (reference sequence). The CDR3 runs 20 residues. The germline V and J ends were trimmed by 7 bases and 4 bases, with 34 bases remaining between them. The CDR3 nucleotides read TGTGCCAGCACCCCCTTGCCCCTTGGGCAGCGGTCTCGCCGGAGAGAGACCCAGTACTTC. Translating it yields CASTPLPLGQRSRRRETQYF.

V gene TRBV3-1 (or the pseudogene TRBV3-2) combines with J gene TRBJ2-1, with 7 bases matching TRBD2. The germline V gene has CDR1 LGHDT and CDR2 YNNKEL (reference sequence). This CDR3 contains 16 residues. Trimming cost V 1 base and J 0 bases; bases outside gene matches: 3. The CDR3 sequence: CASSQVGGSSYNEQFF. As DNA, the CDR3 is TGTGCCAGCAGCCAAGTTGGCGGGAGCTCCTACAATGAGCAGTTCTTC.

This chain connects TRBV2 to TRBJ2-1; 10 positions match TRBD1. The CDR3 is 16 residues long. The V gene's germline CDR1 is SNHLY and CDR2 FYNNEI. The V and J ends lost 6 bases and 6 bases, in that order; junction bases with no gene match: 11. The CDR3 sequence is CASRPGRDRGVNEQFF. The CDR3 DNA follows: TGTGCCAGCAGGCCTGGCCGGGACAGGGGCGTCAATGAGCAGTTCTTC.

This clone was observed once. The chain is built from TRBV28 and TRBJ1-5; D remains unclear. Per the germline V gene, CDR1 is MDHEN and CDR2 is SYDVKM. The CDR3 length is 14 residues. Trimming took off 5 bases at V and 1 base at J, with 9 bases between the two ends. Here the CDR3 reads CASSTGLSNQPQHF. CDR3 nucleotides: TGTGCCAGCAGTACCGGACTGAGCAATCAGCCCCAGCATTTT. The whole variable domain, filled in from reference TRBV28 and TRBJ1-5, reads DVKVTQSSRYLVKRTGEKVFLECVQDMDHENMFWYRQDPGLGLRLIYFSYDVKMKEKGDIPEGYSVSREKKERFSLILESASTNQTSMYLCASSTGLSNQPQHFGDGTRLSIL.

The CDR3 region is CASSLGLAGGRYNEQFF. CDR3 coding DNA: TGTGCCAGCAGCCTAGGACTAGCGGGAGGGCGGTACAATGAGCAGTTCTTC. The genes are TRBV11-3 and TRBJ2-1; TRBD2 matches at 15 bases. Germline CDR1 SGHNT, CDR2 YENEEA. The CDR3 covers 17 residues. V was clipped by 5 bases and J by 4 bases; unmatched bases: 6. Full variable domain (rest looked up from reference TRBV11-3 and TRBJ2-1): EAGVVQSPRYKIIEKKQPVAFWCNPISGHNTLYWYLQNLGQGPELLIRYENEEAVDDSQLPKDRFSAERLKGVDSTLKIQPAELGDSAVYLCASSLGLAGGRYNEQFFGPGTRLTVL.

The V gene is TRBV29-1, the J gene TRBJ2-1; D gene ambiguous. CDR1 SQVTM and CDR2 ANQGSEA come from the germline V gene. CDR3 size: 13 residues. The ends were cut back, 5 bases at V and 4 bases at J, with 12 bases in the middle. This CDR3 is CSVRLEAYNEQFF. The CDR3 DNA follows: TGCAGCGTTCGCCTCGAGGCTTACAATGAGCAGTTCTTC.

This clone occurred once. The chain combines TRBV19 with TRBJ1-6; D uncertain. CDR3 length: 14 residues. From germline, CDR1 is LNHDA and CDR2 SQIVND (reference sequence). Trimming left V 3 bases short and J 8 bases short, with 11 bases between. In DNA, the CDR3 is TGTGCCAGTAGTATTTCGGCAGCGGATTCACCCCTCCACTTT. Protein product: CASSISAADSPLHF.

CDR3 DNA: TGCAGCGTCTACGGGACTGACTATGGCTACACCTTC. Translating gives CSVYGTDYGYTF. V gene TRBV29-1 combines with J gene TRBJ1-2; a possible D gene is TRBD1 (5 bases). In germline, CDR1 is SQVTM, CDR2 ANQGSEA. This CDR3 is built from 12 residues. The V end lost 6 bases, the J end lost 3 bases, and 11 bases lay between the germline ends.

The chain links TRBV7-8 to TRBJ1-2; D gene uncertain. The CDR3 extends over 15 amino acids. Germline CDR1 reads SGHVS; CDR2 reads FQNEAQ. Trimming cost V 5 bases and J 5 bases, with 18 bases left between them. CDR3 in DNA: TGTGCCAGCAGCCCAAACCGAGTGGGCCAGTATGGCTACACCTTC. Its protein product is CASSPNRVGQYGYTF.

The count of this clone is one. This CDR3 reads CASSLAVGARNEQFF. The CDR3 DNA reads as TGTGCCAGCAGCTTGGCCGTGGGGGCTCGGAATGAGCAGTTCTTC. The gene calls are TRBV5-5 and TRBJ2-1, with D possibly being TRBD1 (6 bases). V lost 0 bases and J lost 7, with 14 bases in between. CDR3 length: 15 amino acids. Germline assignment: CDR1 SGHKS and CDR2 YYEKEE (reference sequence).

The genes are TRBV19 and TRBJ2-7; D possibly corresponds to TRBD2 (5 bases). Germline V lookup: CDR1 LNHDA, CDR2 SQIVND (reference sequence). V lost 6 bases and J lost 0, with 15 bases in between. CDR3 size: 15 residues. In DNA form, the CDR3 reads TGTGCCAGTAGCCGTAGCGCGTTCAGCTCCTACGAGCAGTACTTC. Translation: CASSRSAFSSYEQYF.

The chain joins TRBV24-1 to TRBJ2-3, with D possibly TRBD2 on 6 matching bases. Per germline, CDR1 KGHDR and CDR2 SFDVKD. The CDR3 length is 15 residues. The V gene lost 2 bases and the J gene lost 3 bases, with 11 bases spanning the gap. CDR3 coding DNA: TGTGCCACCAGTGATTCGGGCGGGAAAACAGATACGCAGTATTTT. Encoded protein: CATSDSGGKTDTQYF.

The gene calls are TRBV29-1 and TRBJ2-3, with 10 nucleotides matching TRBD1. The CDR3 is made up of 18 amino acids. After removal of 2 bases from V and 0 bases from J, the junction contained 11 bases not matched to a gene. Germline V CDR1 and CDR2: SQVTM, ANQGSEA. DNA of the CDR3: TGCAGCGTTGAATGGTACGCAGGACAGGGGGGTAGCACAGATACGCAGTATTTT. Translation: CSVEWYAGQGGSTDTQYF.